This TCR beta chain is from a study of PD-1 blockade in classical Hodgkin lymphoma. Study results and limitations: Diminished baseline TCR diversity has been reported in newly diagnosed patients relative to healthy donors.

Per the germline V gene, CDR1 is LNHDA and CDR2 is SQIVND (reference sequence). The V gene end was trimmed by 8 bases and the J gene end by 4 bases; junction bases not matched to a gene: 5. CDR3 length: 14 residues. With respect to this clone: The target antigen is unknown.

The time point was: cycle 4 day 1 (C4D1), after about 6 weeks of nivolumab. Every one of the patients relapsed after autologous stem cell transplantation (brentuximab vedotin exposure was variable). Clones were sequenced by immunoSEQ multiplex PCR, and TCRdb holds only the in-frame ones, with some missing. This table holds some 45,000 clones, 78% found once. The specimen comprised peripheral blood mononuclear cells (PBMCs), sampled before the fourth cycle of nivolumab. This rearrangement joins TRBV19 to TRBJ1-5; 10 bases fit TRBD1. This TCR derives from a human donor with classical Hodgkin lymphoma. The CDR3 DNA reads TGTGCCAGTGAGGGGACAGGGGTAAATCAGCCCCAGCATTTT. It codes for CASEGTGVNQPQHF.